The 26 T cell receptor beta chains below come from one sample, sequenced in a study of blood T cells in healthy people across ages. The use of a sample-barcoded 5' primer and a J-beta primer mix characterized a second PCR of roughly 6 to 12 cycles. TCRdb processed the 5' RACE reads anew with MiXCR; each CDR3 protein has one entry. The table lists some 1,500,000 distinct CDR3 sequences, under 55% of them singletons. Sequencing input: blood. These receptors were obtained from a woman in her late teens or twenties in good health.

This clonotype was counted between two and nine times. The CDR3, as DNA: TGTGCCAGCAGTACAGCGATTAGGGGGGCCTACGAGCAGTACTTC. It encodes CASSTAIRGAYEQYF. The gene calls are TRBV2 and TRBJ2-7; D may be TRBD1 or TRBD2 (6 bases each). Per the germline V gene, CDR1 is SNHLY and CDR2 is FYNNEI. Trimming took 5 bases from V and 2 from J, leaving 16 bases between them. CDR3 size: 15 residues.

This clonotype came up a few times. This chain joins TRBV4-3 and TRBJ2-3, with 12 bases lining up with TRBD2. Germline CDR1 is LGHNA and CDR2 is YSLEER. The CDR3 runs 19 residues. Germline trimming cut 3 bases from V and 5 bases from J; bases unmatched to any gene: 15. CDR3 protein: CASSHGNTSPGLAGDTQYF. The CDR3 nucleotides read TGCGCCAGCAGCCATGGAAACACCAGCCCGGGACTAGCGGGAGATACGCAGTATTTT.

V gene TRBV6-2 or TRBV6-3 combines with J gene TRBJ2-6; possible D gene TRBD2, 7 bases. CDR1 is MNHEY, CDR2 SVGEGT, per germline. V was trimmed by 6 bases and J by 1 base, leaving 10 bases between them. The CDR3 covers 15 residues. The CDR3 DNA is TGTGCCAGCAGAGGGGGGGGTTCTGGGGCCAACGTCCTGACTTTC. It encodes CASRGGGSGANVLTF.

Comment on this clonotype: At one end the junction does not follow the germline gene, possibly because of a read error. This sequence joins TRBV6-2 or TRBV6-3 and TRBJ2-1; the D gene is possibly TRBD1 (5 bases). The CDR3 is 15 residues long. Per the germline V gene, CDR1 is MNHEY and CDR2 is SVGEGT. The CDR3 sequence: CVSAAGRLIYNEQFF. The CDR3 region has the DNA TGTGTCAGCGCTGCAGGGCGACTGATCTACAATGAGCAGTTCTTC.

A word on this clonotype: A junction end diverges from the germline sequence, so it may reflect a read error. This sequence joins TRBV11-2 and TRBJ1-1; D is unresolved. CDR3 length equals 12 residues. The germline V gene has CDR1 SGHAT and CDR2 FQNNGV. CDR3 loop: CANSLRGTEAFF. CDR3 bases: TGTGCCAACAGCCTTCGAGGGACTGAAGCTTTCTTT.

The J gene is TRBJ2-5, the V gene TRBV4-3, with D perhaps matching TRBD2 (5 bases). V lost 0 bases and J 4 bases, leaving 15 bases between the germline ends. Germline CDR1 LGHNA, CDR2 YSLEER. This CDR3 is built from 16 residues. The CDR3 is CASSQDTTGLVETQYF. The CDR3 DNA is TGCGCCAGCAGCCAAGATACTACGGGATTGGTAGAGACCCAGTACTTC.

This sequence joins TRBV20-1 and TRBJ1-5, with D tentatively TRBD1 (5 bases). Germline V lookup: CDR1 DFQATT, CDR2 SNEGSKA (reference sequence). The V end lost 6 bases, the J end lost 2 bases, and 17 bases lay between the germline ends. The CDR3 is made up of 15 amino acids. CDR3 loop: CSAGKRSGGNQPQHF. The CDR3 bases are TGCAGTGCCGGGAAGAGGTCGGGGGGCAATCAGCCCCAGCATTTT.

CDR3 bases: TGTGCCAGCAGGCCCGACAGCTCCTCTGGAAACACCATATATTTT. Its translation: CASRPDSSSGNTIYF. The chain couples TRBV2 to TRBJ1-3, with D perhaps TRBD1 (5 bases). This CDR3 has 15 amino acids. Germline-derived CDR1 and CDR2 are SNHLY and FYNNEI. V was pared by 6 bases and J by 0 bases, with 12 bases between.

The chain uses TRBV11-2 and TRBJ1-5; D gene uncertain. CDR3 length equals 15 residues. Germline values: CDR1 SGHAT, CDR2 FQNNGV. V lost 5 bases and J lost 7, with 18 bases in between. CDR3 sequence: CASSEGPAAGQPQHF. The CDR3 DNA reads TGTGCCAGCAGCGAGGGCCCAGCCGCCGGGCAGCCCCAGCATTTT.

This clonotype has only a few counts. V and J are TRBV4-1 and TRBJ1-1, with D uncertain. Deletions cut 3 bases from V and 3 bases from J, with 14 bases between. This CDR3 has 15 amino acids. Looked up from germline, CDR1 is MGHRA and CDR2 is YSYEKL. The CDR3 loop reads CASSHPNPGDTEAFF. For the CDR3, the DNA is TGCGCCAGCAGCCATCCCAACCCCGGAGACACTGAAGCTTTCTTT.

With regard to this clonotype: A much bigger clone sits one base away, suggesting this may be a read error. CDR3 nucleotides: TGTGCCAGCAGCTTAATTATGGTGGCGGATGAGCAGTTCTTC. Protein product: CASSLIMVADEQFF. This chain connects TRBV7-2 to TRBJ2-1; D is unclear. The CDR3 loop spans 14 amino acids. V lost 2 bases and J lost 8, with 13 bases in between. The germline V gene encodes CDR1 SGHTA and CDR2 FQGNSA.

This clonotype was seen only a few times. This chain connects TRBV7-2 to TRBJ2-4; 9 nucleotides line up with TRBD1. The DNA end lines up better with TRBJ2-5; the J call may be wrong. Germline V CDR1 and CDR2: SGHTA, FQGNSA. This CDR3 comprises 15 residues. Here the CDR3 DNA reads TGTGCCAGCACCTCTGGACAGGGGATTAGAAAGACCCAGTACTTC. It codes for CASTSGQGIRKTQYF.

This clonotype was counted between two and nine times. The V call is TRBV12-3 or TRBV12-4, the J call TRBJ1-2; the D gene is possibly TRBD1 (6 bases). V gave up 5 bases and J gave up 4 bases, with 17 bases separating them. The CDR3 spans 15 residues. For the CDR3, the DNA is TGTGCCAGCAGTATGACGACAGGCGCCCTCTATGGCTACACCTTC. It encodes CASSMTTGALYGYTF.

This rearrangement joins TRBV30 to TRBJ2-1; 11 positions agree with TRBD2. This CDR3 comprises 14 residues. Trimming took 0 bases from V and 10 from J; bases not matched to a gene: 5. The germline V gene encodes CDR1 GTSNPN and CDR2 SVGIG (reference sequence). CDR3 sequence reads: CAWSVGSGGEEQFF. As DNA, the CDR3 is TGTGCCTGGAGTGTAGGTAGCGGGGGGGAAGAGCAGTTCTTC.

The chain couples TRBV27 to TRBJ2-1; D unresolved. The CDR3 is made up of 16 amino acids. Between the trimmed V and J ends, which lost 5 bases and 0 bases, there was a span of 14 bases. The V gene's germline CDR1 is MNHEY and CDR2 SMNVEV (reference sequence). The CDR3 here is CASSILVRSSYNEQFF. CDR3 nucleotides: TGTGCCAGCAGTATTTTAGTGAGGAGCTCCTACAATGAGCAGTTCTTC.

This clonotype was counted between two and nine times. This chain joins TRBV7-9 and TRBJ2-7; D remains ambiguous. The length of the CDR3 is 11 residues. Germline V gene sequence: CDR1 SEHNR, CDR2 FQNEAQ (reference sequence). Between the trimmed V and J ends, which lost 7 bases and 4 bases, there was a span of 8 bases. In DNA, the CDR3 is TGTGCCAGCACCCCTATGTACGAGCAGTACTTC. Translating gives CASTPMYEQYF.

Note on this clonotype: A read error may produce the germline difference seen at one junction end. The gene calls are TRBV7-2 and TRBJ2-3; D may be TRBD1 (6 bases). CDR3 length equals 16 residues. Per the germline V gene, CDR1 is SGHTA and CDR2 is FQGNSA. CDR3 nucleotides: TGTGCCGGCAGCTTGTACCGGGCCCCAGGGGCAGATACGCAGTATTTT. Its translation: CAGSLYRAPGADTQYF. The complete variable domain, with remaining parts taken from reference TRBV7-2 and TRBJ2-3, reads GAGVSQSPSNKVTEKGKDVELRCDPISGHTALYWYRQSLGQGLEFLIYFQGNSAPDKSGLPSDRFSAERTGGSVSTLTIQRTQQEDSAVYLCAGSLYRAPGADTQYFGPGTRLTVL.

The rearrangement links TRBV6-1 to TRBJ2-7; TRBD1 might be the D (5 bases). CDR1 and CDR2 (germline): MNHNS, SASEGT. This CDR3 region has 15 residues. Trimming cost V 2 bases and J 5 bases, with 16 bases left between them. CDR3 DNA sequence: TGTGCCAGCAGTGAACGCCAGGGTATTTTCGACGAGCAGTACTTC. Protein: CASSERQGIFDEQYF.

J is TRBJ1-4 and V is TRBV14; no clear D. The V gene lost 1 base and the J gene lost 0 bases, with 3 bases spanning the gap. Germline loops: CDR1 SGHDN, CDR2 FVKESK. This CDR3 is 14 amino acids long. CDR3 region: CASSQVPTNEKLFF. CDR3 in DNA: TGTGCCAGCAGCCAAGTCCCAACTAATGAAAAACTGTTTTTT.

Regarding this clonotype: The junction shows a germline mismatch at one end, possibly a read error. V and J are TRBV27 and TRBJ2-3, with D unclear. The CDR3 is 13 amino acids. Germline lookup yields CDR1 MNHEY and CDR2 SMNVEV (reference sequence). Here the CDR3 DNA reads TGTGTCAGCTGGCAGCCCATCACAGATACGCAGTATTTT. Translating it yields CVSWQPITDTQYF.

The chain carries TRBV7-2 and TRBJ2-5, with D uncertain. This CDR3 is built from 13 residues. Trimming stripped 2 bases from V and 4 bases from J, with 8 bases between. Per germline, CDR1 SGHTA and CDR2 FQGNSA. The CDR3 coding sequence is TGTGCCAGCAGCTTATCTAGGTTAGAGACCCAGTACTTC. Amino acid sequence: CASSLSRLETQYF.

Only a few counts were recorded for this clonotype. The chain recombines TRBV7-9 with TRBJ1-2; 7 bases map to TRBD1. Trimming cost V 5 bases and J 5 bases; bases outside gene matches: 14. Germline V lookup: CDR1 SEHNR, CDR2 FQNEAQ (reference sequence). There are 16 residues in the CDR3. Here the CDR3 reads CASSNTQGHSLYGYTF. The DNA of the CDR3 is TGTGCCAGCAGCAACACACAGGGGCACTCTTTATATGGCTACACCTTC.

The chain recombines TRBV7-9 with TRBJ1-2; D remains ambiguous. Per germline, CDR1 SEHNR and CDR2 FQNEAQ (reference sequence). The CDR3 is 14 amino acids. V was clipped by 5 bases and J by 8 bases, with 18 bases between them. CDR3 in amino acids: CASSPTERAGGYTF. As DNA, the CDR3 is TGTGCCAGCAGCCCTACAGAGAGGGCCGGCGGCTACACCTTC.

The genes are TRBV12-3 or TRBV12-4 and TRBJ2-1, with 13 nucleotides matching TRBD2. V shed 2 bases, J shed 0 bases, and the junction held 1 base outside the gene matches. The CDR3 is 17 amino acids. CDR3: CASSLRTSGSSYNEQFF. Here the CDR3 DNA reads TGTGCCAGCAGTTTACGGACTAGCGGGAGCTCCTACAATGAGCAGTTCTTC.

In its sample, this clonotype was seen a few times. The chain employs TRBV12-3 or TRBV12-4 and TRBJ1-4; D call uncertain. V lost 3 bases and J 6 bases, leaving 5 bases between the germline ends. The CDR3 runs to 12 residues. CDR3 residues: CASSFLYEKLFF. In DNA, the CDR3 is TGTGCCAGCAGTTTCCTCTATGAAAAACTGTTTTTT.

This clonotype was observed a handful of times. The CDR3 bases are TGTGCCAGCAGTCCTTACTCAGGGGGCTCTGAAAAACTGTTTTTT. Protein product: CASSPYSGGSEKLFF. V gene TRBV9 combines with J gene TRBJ1-4, with 8 bases matching TRBD1. This CDR3 spans 15 amino acids. The J segment lost 7 bases and the V segment lost 5 bases, leaving 10 bases of the junction unmatched. CDR1 and CDR2 from the germline V gene are SGDLS and YYNGEE.